This T cell receptor (beta chain) was retrieved from a study of regulatory T cells in long-lasting Graves disease. Described time point: newly diagnosed GD, antithyroid drugs for less than 3 months. PBMC-derived RNA was used for the TCR library. EDTA tubes were used for drawing around 9 milliliters of peripheral blood. General study findings and limits: Sample size, which was small, may have reduced accuracy. Persistent disease preferred TRBV28, TRBJ1-2 and TRBJ2-5.

Arm-PCR with iRepertoire HTBI primers amplified the CDR3 regions for these TCR beta libraries. TCRdb re-called the multiplex PCR reads with MiXCR, one entry per CDR3 protein. The top ten clones hold approximately 17% of a sample with 350,000 to 450,000 distinct CDR3 sequences, 12% of them seen once. The germline V gene has CDR1 MDHEN and CDR2 SYDVKM. The CDR3 is 14 residues long. A word on this clonotype: Its antigen is currently unknown. Mismatch with germline at one junction end may stem from a read error.

This same sample was also taken into another study, of T cells in Graves' hyperthyroidism and ophthalmopathy. From that study: Lactation, pregnancy, other autoimmune disease or uncontrolled infection excluded patients.

V is TRBV28 and J is TRBJ2-7; 11 bases map to TRBD2. Sequenced material: peripheral blood mononuclear cells (PBMCs), taken at new diagnosis, from a patient treated with antithyroid drugs. This receptor was identified in a young woman with Graves disease. The CDR3 is CASLSSGRAYEQYF. CDR3 nucleotides: TGTGCCAGCTTGAGTAGCGGGAGGGCCTATGAGCAGTACTTC.